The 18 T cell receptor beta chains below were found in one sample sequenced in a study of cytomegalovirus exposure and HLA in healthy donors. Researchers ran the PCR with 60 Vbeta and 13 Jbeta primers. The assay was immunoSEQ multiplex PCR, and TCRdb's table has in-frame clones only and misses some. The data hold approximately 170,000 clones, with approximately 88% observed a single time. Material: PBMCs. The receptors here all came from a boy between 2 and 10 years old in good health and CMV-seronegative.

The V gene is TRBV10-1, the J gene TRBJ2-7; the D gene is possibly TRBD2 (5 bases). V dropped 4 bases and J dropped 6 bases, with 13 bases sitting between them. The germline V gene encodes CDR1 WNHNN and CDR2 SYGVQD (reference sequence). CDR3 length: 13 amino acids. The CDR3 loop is CASSGTFGLEQYF. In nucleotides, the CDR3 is TGCGCCAGCAGTGGGACTTTTGGGCTCGAGCAGTACTTC.

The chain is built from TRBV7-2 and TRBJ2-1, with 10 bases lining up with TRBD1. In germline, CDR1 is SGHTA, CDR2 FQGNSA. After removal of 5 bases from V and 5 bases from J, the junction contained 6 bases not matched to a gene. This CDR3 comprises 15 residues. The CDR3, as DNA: TGTGCCAGCAGCATAGGACAGGGGGGGAACAATGAGCAGTTCTTC. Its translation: CASSIGQGGNNEQFF.

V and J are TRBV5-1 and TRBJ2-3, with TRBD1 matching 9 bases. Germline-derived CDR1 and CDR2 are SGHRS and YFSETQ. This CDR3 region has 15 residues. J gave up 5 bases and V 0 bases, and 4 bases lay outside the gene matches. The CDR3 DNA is TGCGCCAGCAGCTTGGGGGACAGGGTGGGAGATACGCAGTATTTT. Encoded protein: CASSLGDRVGDTQYF.

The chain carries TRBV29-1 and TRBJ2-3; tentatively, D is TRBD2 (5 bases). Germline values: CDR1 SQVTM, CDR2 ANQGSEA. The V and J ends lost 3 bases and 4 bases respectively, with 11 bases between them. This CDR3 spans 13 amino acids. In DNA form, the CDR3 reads TGCAGCGTTGAGTTCCGGGAAGCAGATACGCAGTATTTT. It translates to CSVEFREADTQYF.

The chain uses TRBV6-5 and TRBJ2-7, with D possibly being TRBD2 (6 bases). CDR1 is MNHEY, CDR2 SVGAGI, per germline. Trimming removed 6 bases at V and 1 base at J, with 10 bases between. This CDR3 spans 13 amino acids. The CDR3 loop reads CASRVAGSYEQYF. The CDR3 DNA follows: TGTGCCAGCAGGGTTGCGGGGTCCTACGAGCAGTACTTC.

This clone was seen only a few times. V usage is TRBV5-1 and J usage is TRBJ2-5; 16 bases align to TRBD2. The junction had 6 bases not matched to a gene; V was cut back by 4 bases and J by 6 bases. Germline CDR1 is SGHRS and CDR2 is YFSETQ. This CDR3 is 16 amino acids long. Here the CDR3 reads CASSQGTSGGAQTQYF. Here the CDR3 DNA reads TGCGCCAGCAGCCAAGGGACTAGCGGGGGGGCACAGACCCAGTACTTC.

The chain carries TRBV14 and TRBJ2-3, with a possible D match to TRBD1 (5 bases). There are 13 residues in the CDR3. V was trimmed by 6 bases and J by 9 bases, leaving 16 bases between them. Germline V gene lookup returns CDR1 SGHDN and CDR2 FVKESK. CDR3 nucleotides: TGTGCCAGCAGTCGGCGCACCTGGGGCACGCAGTATTTT. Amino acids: CASSRRTWGTQYF.

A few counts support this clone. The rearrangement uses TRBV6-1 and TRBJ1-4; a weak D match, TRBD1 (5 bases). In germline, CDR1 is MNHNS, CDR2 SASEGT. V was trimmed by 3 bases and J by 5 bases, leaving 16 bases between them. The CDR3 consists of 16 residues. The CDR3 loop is CASSDKLRTGNEKLFF. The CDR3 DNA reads TGTGCCAGCAGTGATAAATTAAGAACAGGAAATGAAAAACTGTTTTTT.

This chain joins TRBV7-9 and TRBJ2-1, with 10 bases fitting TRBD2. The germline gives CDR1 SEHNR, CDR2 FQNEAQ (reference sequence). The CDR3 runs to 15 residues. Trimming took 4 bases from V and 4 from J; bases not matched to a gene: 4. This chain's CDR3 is CASSSQLAGYNEQFF. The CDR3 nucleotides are TGTGCCAGCAGCTCACAACTAGCGGGATACAATGAGCAGTTCTTC.

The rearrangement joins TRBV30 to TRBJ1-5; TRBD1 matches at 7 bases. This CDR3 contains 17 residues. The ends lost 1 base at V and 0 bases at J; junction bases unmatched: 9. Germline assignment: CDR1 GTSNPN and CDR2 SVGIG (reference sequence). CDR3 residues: CAWSGKGRGHSNQPQHF. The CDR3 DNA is TGTGCCTGGAGTGGAAAGGGAAGGGGGCATAGCAATCAGCCCCAGCATTTT.

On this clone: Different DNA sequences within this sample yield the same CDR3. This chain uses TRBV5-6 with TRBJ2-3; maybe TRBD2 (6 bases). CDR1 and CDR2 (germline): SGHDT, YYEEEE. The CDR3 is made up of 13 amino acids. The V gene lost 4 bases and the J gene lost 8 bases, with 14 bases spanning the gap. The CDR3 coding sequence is TGTGCCAGCAGCCTGGAGGGGTCACTTACGCAGTATTTT. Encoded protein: CASSLEGSLTQYF.

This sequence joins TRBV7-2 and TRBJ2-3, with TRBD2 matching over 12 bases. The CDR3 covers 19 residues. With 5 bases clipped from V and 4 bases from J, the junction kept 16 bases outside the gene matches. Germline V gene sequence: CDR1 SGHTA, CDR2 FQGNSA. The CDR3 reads CASSDPSGGGRGYPDTQYF. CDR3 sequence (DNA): TGTGCCAGCAGCGATCCTAGCGGGGGGGGAAGAGGATATCCAGATACGCAGTATTTT.

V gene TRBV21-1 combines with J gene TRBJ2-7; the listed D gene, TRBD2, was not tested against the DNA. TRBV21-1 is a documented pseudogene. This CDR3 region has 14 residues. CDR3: CASSKKAGTYEQYV. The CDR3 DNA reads TGTGCCAGCAGCAAAAAGGCGGGTACCTACGAGCAGTACGTC.

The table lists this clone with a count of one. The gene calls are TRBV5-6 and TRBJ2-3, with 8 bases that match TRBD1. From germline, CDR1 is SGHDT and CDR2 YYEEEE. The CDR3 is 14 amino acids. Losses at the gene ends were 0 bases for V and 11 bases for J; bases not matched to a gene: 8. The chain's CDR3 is CASSLGWTGIEQYF. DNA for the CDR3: TGTGCCAGCAGCTTGGGGTGGACAGGGATCGAGCAGTATTTT. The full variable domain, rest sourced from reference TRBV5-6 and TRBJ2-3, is DAGVTQSPTHLIKTRGQQVTLRCSPKSGHDTVSWYQQALGQGPQFIFQYYEEEERQRGNFPDRFSGHQFPNYSSELNVNALLLGDSALYLCASSLGWTGIEQYFGPGTRLTVL.

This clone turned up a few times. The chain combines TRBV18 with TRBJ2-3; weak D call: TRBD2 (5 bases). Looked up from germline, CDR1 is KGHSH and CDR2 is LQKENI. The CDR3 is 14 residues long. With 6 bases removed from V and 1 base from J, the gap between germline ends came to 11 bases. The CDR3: CASSERVGTDTQYF. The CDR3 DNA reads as TGTGCCAGCTCGGAGAGGGTTGGCACAGATACGCAGTATTTT. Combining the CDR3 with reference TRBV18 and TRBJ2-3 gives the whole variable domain NAGVMQNPRHLVRRRGQEARLRCSPMKGHSHVYWYRQLPEEGLKFMVYLQKENIIDESGMPKERFSAEFPKEGPSILRIQQVVRGDSAAYFCASSERVGTDTQYFGPGTRLTVL.

CDR3 coding DNA: TGTGCCAGCAGCTTTTTCACGCGGGAGGGCCTCTACGAGCAGTACTTC. Its protein is CASSFFTREGLYEQYF. V is TRBV7-2 and J is TRBJ2-7; 9 positions match TRBD2. Germline V gene sequence: CDR1 SGHTA, CDR2 FQGNSA. V was pared by 3 bases and J by 3 bases, with 9 bases of the junction left unmatched. This CDR3 comprises 16 residues.

CDR3 coding DNA: TGTGCCAGCTCACCACCTCAGGGTTTGGGGGCTTTCTTT. Protein: CASSPPQGLGAFF. The chain carries TRBV18 and TRBJ1-1; perhaps TRBD1 as D (5 bases). Germline assignment: CDR1 KGHSH and CDR2 LQKENI. This CDR3 is built from 13 residues. Deletions cut 0 bases from V and 11 bases from J, with 13 bases between.

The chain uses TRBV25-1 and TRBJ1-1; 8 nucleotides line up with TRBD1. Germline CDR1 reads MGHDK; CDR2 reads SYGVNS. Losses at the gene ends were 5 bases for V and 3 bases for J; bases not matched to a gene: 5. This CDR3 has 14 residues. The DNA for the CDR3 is TGTGCCAGCAGTCCCCAGGGGGCTCACACTGAAGCTTTCTTT. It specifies CASSPQGAHTEAFF.